These 21 T cell receptor beta chains share one sample of origin, sequenced in a study of beta chain features in type 1 diabetes. Expressed TCRB transcripts were sequenced because the entire RNA isolate underwent reverse transcription. TCRdb's table, derived via immunoSEQ multiplex PCR, lists solely in-frame clones and lacks some. This table holds hundreds of thousands of clones, roughly a sixth found once. Sequencing was done on a sample of naive CD4+ T cells from blood. The receptors here all came from a man between 18 and 29 years old in good health.

This clone came up a few times. The V and J genes are TRBV11-3 and TRBJ2-2; D assignment may be TRBD1 or TRBD2 (6 bases each). Trimming took 1 base from V and 5 from J, leaving 14 bases between them. The germline V gene has CDR1 SGHNT and CDR2 YENEEA. This CDR3 contains 16 residues. CDR3 region: CASSLVRGPRTGELFF. In nucleotides, the CDR3 is TGTGCCAGCAGCTTAGTTCGGGGGCCAAGGACCGGGGAGCTGTTTTTT.

This clone has just a few counts. The chain couples TRBV29-1 to TRBJ1-5, with D unresolved. This CDR3 comprises 14 residues. Trimming pared 6 bases from V and 4 bases from J, leaving 16 bases between. Germline V gives CDR1 SQVTM, CDR2 ANQGSEA. In DNA form, the CDR3 reads TGCAGCGTAGCCTCGGGAAGGATAAATCAGCCCCAGCATTTT. It codes for CSVASGRINQPQHF.

The sample holds a few counts of this clone. This chain uses TRBV2 with TRBJ1-5; the D gene is possibly TRBD1 (5 bases). V was trimmed by 10 bases and J by 0 bases, leaving 10 bases between them. The CDR3 has 13 amino acids. CDR1 is SNHLY and CDR2 is FYNNEI in the germline V gene. CDR3 coding DNA: TGTGCCACCTCGACAGTTAGCAATCAGCCCCAGCATTTT. The encoded protein is CATSTVSNQPQHF. The whole variable domain, filled in from reference TRBV2 and TRBJ1-5, reads EPEVTQTPSHQVTQMGQEVILRCVPISNHLYFYWYRQILGQKVEFLVSFYNNEISEKSEIFDDQFSVERPDGSNFTLKIRSTKLEDSAMYFCATSTVSNQPQHFGDGTRLSIL.

This clone appeared a single time. A much bigger clone sits one base away, suggesting this may be a read error. V gene TRBV10-3 combines with J gene TRBJ2-7, with D unresolved. This CDR3 is 12 amino acids long. In germline, CDR1 is ENHRY, CDR2 SYGVKD. CDR3 region: CAVSARSHEQYF. In DNA, the CDR3 is TGTGCCGTCAGTGCTCGATCCCACGAGCAGTACTTC.

The table lists this clone with a few counts. The chain uses TRBV6-5 and TRBJ2-1; tentatively, D is TRBD2 (6 bases). Germline V gives CDR1 MNHEY, CDR2 SVGAGI. Between the trimmed V and J ends, which lost 2 bases and 5 bases, there was a span of 10 bases. The CDR3 has 14 amino acids. The CDR3 spells CASSYGGADNEQFF. The CDR3 region has the DNA TGTGCCAGCAGTTACGGCGGGGCGGACAATGAGCAGTTCTTC.

The chain is built from TRBV29-1 and TRBJ1-1; D unresolved. CDR1 and CDR2 (germline): SQVTM, ANQGSEA. CDR3 length equals 14 residues. The chain's CDR3 is CTTTMGCRNTEAFF. CDR3 coding DNA: TGCACCACTACTATGGGCTGTCGGAACACTGAAGCTTTCTTT.

Remarks on this clone: At one boundary the junction diverges from the germline segment, which might be a read error. V gene TRBV5-1 combines with J gene TRBJ2-1; 9 bases agree with TRBD2. This CDR3 comprises 13 residues. Germline V gene data show CDR1 as SGHRS and CDR2 as YFSETQ. The CDR3 protein is CASSFETGTSSIF. CDR3 DNA: TGCGCCAGCAGCTTTGAGACCGGGACTAGCAGTATCTTC.

The rearrangement joins TRBV11-2 to TRBJ2-5; maybe TRBD1 (6 bases). This CDR3 has 13 amino acids. Germline CDR1 is SGHAT and CDR2 is FQNNGV. Trimming shortened V by 7 bases and J by 1 base, and 10 bases separated the two germline ends. The CDR3 protein is CASTTGVQETQYF. The CDR3 bases are TGTGCCAGCACGACAGGCGTCCAAGAGACCCAGTACTTC.

A few counts support this clone. J is TRBJ2-1 and V is TRBV4-3, with D perhaps matching TRBD2 (5 bases). The CDR3 length is 15 residues. Germline CDR1 reads LGHNA; CDR2 reads YSLEER. Trimming removed 0 bases at V and 9 bases at J, with 15 bases between. CDR3 loop: CASSQEMSLRGEQFF. The CDR3 DNA follows: TGCGCCAGCAGCCAAGAAATGTCACTCCGGGGTGAGCAGTTCTTC.

The chain links TRBV6-1 to TRBJ2-5; 10 bases match TRBD1. The DNA end favors TRBJ2-7, so the J call may be wrong. CDR3 length: 14 residues. Looked up from germline, CDR1 is MNHNS and CDR2 is SASEGT. Here the CDR3 DNA reads TGTGCCAGCAGTAGGGACAGGGGAGGCTACGAGCAGTACTTC. The encoded protein is CASSRDRGGYEQYF.

This clone was found a few times. The chain has TRBV7-2 and TRBJ2-3, with 9 bases identical to TRBD2. Losses at the gene ends were 3 bases for V and 0 bases for J; bases not matched to a gene: 10. CDR3 size: 18 residues. Looked up from germline, CDR1 is SGHTA and CDR2 is FQGNSA. Written as DNA, the CDR3 is TGTGCCAGCAGCTTGGGTCTAGAGCGGGGGGTTAGCACAGATACGCAGTATTTT. This sequence encodes CASSLGLERGVSTDTQYF.

This clone was counted a few times. The chain links TRBV28 to TRBJ1-1; D is unresolved. Trimming removed 6 bases at V and 10 bases at J, with 12 bases between. The CDR3 spans 11 residues. Germline-derived CDR1 and CDR2 are MDHEN and SYDVKM. This CDR3 reads CASSSGVGAFF. The DNA of the CDR3 is TGTGCCAGCAGCTCTGGGGTGGGAGCTTTCTTT.

This clone was observed a few times. This sequence joins TRBV28 and TRBJ2-1; 7 nucleotides match TRBD1. From germline, CDR1 is MDHEN and CDR2 SYDVKM. The length of the CDR3 is 14 residues. V lost 8 bases and J lost 7; bases outside the gene matches: 11. CDR3 protein: CASHPVTGINEQFF. The CDR3 nucleotides are TGTGCCAGCCACCCCGTGACAGGGATTAATGAGCAGTTCTTC.

The V call is TRBV5-1, the J call TRBJ2-3; possibly TRBD1 for D (6 bases). Germline CDR1 is SGHRS and CDR2 is YFSETQ. The CDR3 totals 16 residues. V was clipped by 4 bases and J by 2 bases, with 17 bases between them. The CDR3 spells CASSRAQGFLTDTQYF. CDR3 DNA sequence: TGCGCCAGCAGCCGAGCCCAGGGGTTCCTCACAGATACGCAGTATTTT.

This clone was observed a few times. V and J are TRBV27 and TRBJ1-5; 12 bases align to TRBD1. Germline-derived CDR1 and CDR2 are MNHEY and SMNVEV (reference sequence). This CDR3 is built from 18 residues. Losses at the gene ends were 6 bases for V and 1 base for J; bases not matched to a gene: 10. Here the CDR3 reads CASSRGTGGLVSNQPQHF. CDR3 nucleotides: TGTGCCAGCAGCCGGGGGACAGGGGGCTTAGTGAGCAATCAGCCCCAGCATTTT.

V and J are TRBV5-1 and TRBJ1-1; the D is unclear. The germline V gene encodes CDR1 SGHRS and CDR2 YFSETQ. The V gene lost 6 bases and the J gene lost 5 bases, with 14 bases spanning the gap. CDR3 length equals 13 residues. CDR3 in amino acids: CASKVGGQTEAFF. The CDR3 DNA reads as TGCGCCAGCAAGGTAGGCGGGCAGACTGAAGCTTTCTTT.

V gene TRBV7-9 combines with J gene TRBJ2-1; 7 positions match TRBD2. From germline, CDR1 is SEHNR and CDR2 FQNEAQ (reference sequence). CDR3 length equals 16 residues. The junction had 8 bases not matched to a gene; V was cut back by 4 bases and J by 2 bases. CDR3 in amino acids: CASSWGGTHAYNEQFF. The CDR3 nucleotides are TGTGCCAGCAGCTGGGGAGGGACGCACGCCTACAATGAGCAGTTCTTC.

This clone was observed a few times. The chain combines TRBV10-3 with TRBJ1-5; a possible D gene is TRBD1 (6 bases). Trimming pared 2 bases from V and 0 bases from J, leaving 14 bases between. CDR1 is ENHRY, CDR2 SYGVKD, per germline. This CDR3 has 17 amino acids. The CDR3 region has the DNA TGTGCCATCAGTGAGAATAGGGGGTTCTCTAGCAATCAGCCCCAGCATTTT. The encoded protein is CAISENRGFSSNQPQHF.

V gene TRBV5-1 combines with J gene TRBJ2-2; D is uncertain. Per germline, CDR1 SGHRS and CDR2 YFSETQ. This CDR3 is built from 15 residues. The ends were cut back, 4 bases at V and 6 bases at J, with 16 bases in the middle. DNA of the CDR3: TGCGCCAGCAGCCAGATTCCAATGGGGTCCGGGGAGCTGTTTTTT. Protein: CASSQIPMGSGELFF. Filled out from reference TRBV5-1 and TRBJ2-2, the complete variable domain reads KAGVTQTPRYLIKTRGQQVTLSCSPISGHRSVSWYQQTPGQGLQFLFEYFSETQRNKGNFPGRFSGRQFSNSRSEMNVSTLELGDSALYLCASSQIPMGSGELFFGEGSRLTVL.

In its sample, this clone was seen a few times. The CDR3 protein is CASSVTRSNTEAFF. The CDR3 DNA sequence: TGTGCCAGCAGCGTGACCCGGTCTAACACTGAAGCTTTCTTT. V gene TRBV7-2 combines with J gene TRBJ1-1, with no clear D. From germline, CDR1 is SGHTA and CDR2 FQGNSA. Between the trimmed V and J ends, which lost 5 bases and 2 bases, there was a span of 12 bases. The CDR3 covers 14 residues.

V is TRBV19 and J is TRBJ2-3, with D maybe TRBD1 (6 bases). This CDR3 contains 13 residues. Germline-derived CDR1 and CDR2 are LNHDA and SQIVND (reference sequence). V lost 5 bases and J lost 1, with 7 bases in between. CDR3 in amino acids: CASSDRRTDTQYF. The CDR3 DNA reads as TGTGCCAGTAGTGACAGGCGCACAGATACGCAGTATTTT.